Sequencing of this T cell receptor (beta chain) was carried out in a study of blood T cell repertoires in COVID-19 (dated by TCRdb to the early 2020s). With regard to the full study: Samples covering the acute and convalescent phases of COVID-19 were provided by collaborators in the United States, Italy and Spain. The prospective study material was composed of cDNA or gDNA derived from T cells, B-cell-depleted T cells, or PBMCs. Deeply sampled blood TCRbeta repertoires from subjects exposed to, actively infected with, or recovered from COVID-19 were included in the dataset. A freely available public database, intended as a resource for researchers studying the immune response to SARS-CoV-2, is where the repertoires were released. The samples were drawn from the first 160 participants of the ongoing ImmuneRACE study and from 950 to 1,500 subjects provided by 6 global collaborators. A de-identified subject ID, COVID-19 status, age in years and sex were almost always included in the sample metadata. HLA class I and class II types, where available, came from metadata supplied by the sample provider rather than from assay-based typing. What the work shows at the level of the full study, not this receptor alone: How much clinical and demographic metadata was included differed by source and by participant, and the metadata was provided uncurated.

The collaborating institutions used their own protocols to collect whole blood in K2EDTA tubes. For TCRbeta analysis, collaborator samples were shipped as frozen whole blood, as isolated PBMCs, or as DNA extracted from either sample type. There are a few counts of this clone. Its antigen remains unidentified. One junction end disagrees with the germline gene, perhaps due to a read error. The germline V gene sets CDR1 to SNHLY and CDR2 to FYNNEI. Including the terminal cysteine and phenylalanine, the CDR3 comprises 15 residues. Only CDR3 DNA is held: 45 bases, read in frame from base 1. TCRbeta CDR3 regions were amplified from genomic DNA by means of the immunoSEQ Assay, a bias-controlled multiplex PCR. The original pipeline was this. The number of nucleated cells in each sample was estimated from the amplification of reference gene primers within the assay. To quantify the absolute abundance of each unique TCRbeta CDR3 rearrangement, sequence reads were collapsed and filtered. For each sample, productive Simpson clonality was calculated as the square root of Simpson's diversity index across productive rearrangements. TCRdb limited this immuneACCESS table to in-frame rearrangements with V and J called. A share of clones is missing; checked studies link under half to unresolved V genes, and the rest is unexplained. V and J calls and clone size are as listed in that table; D and trimming were resolved from the DNA. Within this sample are 90,000 to 120,000 clones, with more than 70% of them counted one time only. About 4% of the sample is in the top ten clones.

The chain couples TRBV2 to TRBJ1-5; tentative D gene TRBD1, with 6 bases matching. The sample was peripheral blood. The source is a human donor in a cohort sampled during active COVID-19. The bases read TGTGCCAGCAGTGAACAGGGGTCCCGCAAGCAGCCCCAGCATTTT. It translates as CASSEQGSRKQPQHF.